These 27 T cell receptor beta chains were sequenced from one sample in a study of CD8+CD57+ T cells in acquired aplastic anemia. Patients picked for sequencing had shown CD8+CD57+ cell expansion detected by flow cytometry. Profiling of TCR beta VDJ combinations and CDR3 sequences used genomic DNA as template. Using its own MiXCR run on the reads, TCRdb lists one record per CDR3 protein. The sample shows about 160,000 distinct CDR3 sequences, around half of them seen only once. The sample was sorted CD4+, CD8+, or CD8+CD57+ T cells (not recorded which) from PBMCs. These receptor sequences come from a human donor with aplastic anemia.

About this clonotype: Mismatch with germline at one junction end may stem from a read error. The V call is TRBV10-1, the J call TRBJ2-7; 7 bases line up with TRBD2. CDR1 and CDR2 from the germline V gene are WNHNN and SYGVQD (reference sequence). The CDR3 runs to 12 residues. The CDR3 DNA follows: TGTGCCAGCCGGGCCGGGACTAACGAGCAGTACTTC. It translates to CASRAGTNEQYF.

This chain uses TRBV4-1 with TRBJ2-5, with TRBD2 matching over 8 bases. Germline V lookup: CDR1 MGHRA, CDR2 YSYEKL. The CDR3 covers 16 residues. V dropped 3 bases and J dropped 5; count of bases not matched to a gene: 11. The CDR3 coding sequence is TGCGCCAGCAGCCATACTCCGGGACTAGTGCGGGAGACCCAGTACTTC. This encodes CASSHTPGLVRETQYF.

At least ten counts were recorded for this clonotype. The genes are TRBV9 and TRBJ2-2, with D hard to call. Germline CDR1 SGDLS, CDR2 YYNGEE. V lost 4 bases to trimming and J lost 3 bases, with 10 bases between them. There are 14 residues in the CDR3. The CDR3 here is CASSKGSDTGELFF. The CDR3 DNA reads as TGTGCCAGCAGCAAAGGGTCTGACACCGGGGAGCTGTTTTTT.

Worth noting for this clonotype: A much larger clone lies one base from this, so it may be a read error. The CDR3 region has the DNA TGTGCCATCAGTTACCCCCCCAGGGTTGATACGCAGTATTTT. Amino acid sequence: CAISYPPRVDTQYF. This chain uses TRBV6-5 with TRBJ2-3; D may be TRBD1 (5 bases). The germline CDR1 and CDR2 sequences are MNHEY and SVGAGI. The CDR3 is 14 amino acids.

This chain uses TRBV9 with TRBJ2-1; 7 bases agree with TRBD2. The CDR3 sequence is 15 residues long. Germline loops: CDR1 SGDLS, CDR2 YYNGEE. Trimming took 0 bases from V and 4 from J; bases not matched to a gene: 4. This chain's CDR3 is CASSVGGLFYNEQFF. CDR3 DNA: TGTGCCAGCAGCGTAGGGGGACTATTTTACAATGAGCAGTTCTTC. The full variable domain, rest sourced from reference TRBV9 and TRBJ2-1, is DSGVTQTPKHLITATGQRVTLRCSPRSGDLSVYWYQQSLDQGLQFLIQYYNGEERAKGNILERFSAQQFPDLHSELNLSSLELGDSALYFCASSVGGLFYNEQFFGPGTRLTVL.

This clonotype was observed many times. V and J are TRBV11-2 and TRBJ2-7; no firm D call. In germline, CDR1 is SGHAT, CDR2 FQNNGV. This CDR3 is 17 amino acids long. V was shortened by 2 bases and J by 0 bases, with 17 bases between the two germline ends. The CDR3 nucleotides are TGTGCCAGCAGCTTAAAGGTGTCCTACCAGTCCTCCTACGAGCAGTACTTC. Amino acids: CASSLKVSYQSSYEQYF. Filled out from reference TRBV11-2 and TRBJ2-7, the complete variable domain reads EAGVAQSPRYKIIEKRQSVAFWCNPISGHATLYWYQQILGQGPKLLIQFQNNGVVDDSQLPKDRFSAERLKGVDSTLKIQPAKLEDSAVYLCASSLKVSYQSSYEQYFGPGTRLTVT.

This clonotype showed up many times. The V call is TRBV12-3 or TRBV12-4, the J call TRBJ2-7; D is perhaps TRBD2 (7 bases). The CDR3 contains 14 residues. Trimming removed 7 bases from V and 5 bases from J, with 18 bases in between. The CDR3 nucleotides are TGTGCCAGCATCTTTGGGGGGGCTGGCAACGAGCAGTACTTC. Translated: CASIFGGAGNEQYF.

The CDR3 spells CASSEGGARLFF. DNA of the CDR3: TGTGCCAGCAGTGAGGGGGGCGCTAGACTGTTTTTT. V usage is TRBV2 and J usage is TRBJ1-4, with a weak D call TRBD1 (6 bases). V lost 3 bases and J 13 bases, leaving 12 bases between the germline ends. The CDR3 totals 12 residues. Germline values: CDR1 SNHLY, CDR2 FYNNEI.

The J gene is TRBJ2-6, the V gene TRBV10-3; the D call may be TRBD1 or TRBD2 (5 bases each). Germline CDR1 ENHRY, CDR2 SYGVKD. The CDR3 is made up of 16 amino acids. Trimming removed 2 bases at V and 4 bases at J, with 12 bases between. The CDR3 region has the DNA TGTGCCATCAGTGAGCTGGCAGGGACGGGGGCCAACGTCCTGACTTTC. As protein: CAISELAGTGANVLTF.

This clonotype was picked up a small number of times. One junction end disagrees with the germline gene, perhaps due to a read error. The chain couples TRBV6-1 to TRBJ2-7; 8 nucleotides line up with TRBD1. The germline V gene encodes CDR1 MNHNS and CDR2 SASEGT. The CDR3 is 13 residues long. Here the CDR3 reads CASSRDRSCEQYF. The CDR3 region has the DNA TGTGCCAGCAGCCGGGACAGGTCCTGCGAGCAGTACTTC.

This clonotype showed up many times. The chain couples TRBV10-3 to TRBJ1-5; 9 positions match TRBD1. V dropped 6 bases and J dropped 0; count of bases not matched to a gene: 3. CDR3 size: 15 residues. Per the germline V gene, CDR1 is ENHRY and CDR2 is SYGVKD. The CDR3 DNA reads TGTGCCATCAGGGGGGGACAGGGTAGCAATCAGCCCCAGCATTTT. Amino acids: CAIRGGQGSNQPQHF.

This clonotype was seen many times. In nucleotides, the CDR3 is TGTGCCAGTAGTGGCGGCGAGCAGTACTTC. It codes for CASSGGEQYF. The chain employs TRBV19 and TRBJ2-7; D is unclear. Germline V gene sequence: CDR1 LNHDA, CDR2 SQIVND (reference sequence). The V end was cut by 5 bases, the J end by 6 bases, with 5 bases between. This CDR3 contains 10 residues.

The chain carries TRBV10-1 and TRBJ1-1; D not resolved. The CDR3 sequence is 13 residues long. Deletions cut 2 bases from V and 0 bases from J, with 4 bases between. CDR1 and CDR2 from the germline V gene are WNHNN and SYGVQD (reference sequence). CDR3 region: CASSEILNTEAFF. The CDR3 nucleotides are TGCGCCAGCAGTGAGATATTGAACACTGAAGCTTTCTTT.

V is TRBV19 and J is TRBJ1-4; weak D call: TRBD1 (6 bases). Trimming stripped 6 bases from V and 5 bases from J, with 16 bases between. This CDR3 comprises 15 residues. Germline V gives CDR1 LNHDA, CDR2 SQIVND (reference sequence). Written as DNA, the CDR3 is TGTGCCAGTAGACAACCGGGGCAGGGGAATGAAAAACTGTTTTTT. This sequence encodes CASRQPGQGNEKLFF.

On this clonotype: A read error may account for a junction end that differs from germline. The chain uses TRBV29-1 and TRBJ1-2; TRBD1 might be the D (5 bases). Looked up from germline, CDR1 is SQVTM and CDR2 is ANQGSEA. This CDR3 has 10 amino acids. The CDR3, as DNA: TGCAGCGTTGAAGGGGACGGCCACGCCTTC. Translating it yields CSVEGDGHAF.

This clonotype was seen only once. The chain uses TRBV20-1 and TRBJ2-3, with a weak D call TRBD2 (6 bases). The CDR3 is 14 residues long. Germline V CDR1 and CDR2: DFQATT, SNEGSKA (reference sequence). Trimming stripped 0 bases from V and 11 bases from J, with 18 bases between. The CDR3 sequence: CSARDPRDSNEQYF. The CDR3 DNA is TGCAGTGCTAGAGACCCAAGGGACTCTAATGAGCAGTATTTT.

The rearrangement links TRBV20-1 to TRBJ1-4; 8 nucleotides match TRBD1. With 3 bases clipped from V and 8 bases from J, the junction kept 5 bases outside the gene matches. Germline CDR1 is DFQATT and CDR2 is SNEGSKA (reference sequence). The CDR3 contains 13 residues. The CDR3 reads CSASRTGREKLFF. CDR3 nucleotides: TGCAGTGCTAGTAGGACAGGGAGGGAAAAACTGTTTTTT.

The chain uses TRBV10-3 and TRBJ1-5; D gene unclear. The V end was cut by 5 bases, the J end by 6 bases, with 11 bases between. Germline values: CDR1 ENHRY, CDR2 SYGVKD. This CDR3 region has 13 residues. The CDR3 bases are TGTGCCATCAGTCCTCAGGAGACTCAGCCCCAGCATTTT. Amino acid sequence: CAISPQETQPQHF.

The chain is built from TRBV29-1 and TRBJ2-6; D tentatively fits TRBD1 or TRBD2 (5 bases each). The germline V gene has CDR1 SQVTM and CDR2 ANQGSEA. The CDR3 totals 14 residues. Between the trimmed V and J ends, which lost 7 bases and 12 bases, there was a span of 22 bases. The CDR3 sequence is CSATGISGTSVLTF. CDR3 DNA sequence: TGCAGCGCCACAGGAATTTCTGGGACCAGCGTCCTGACTTTC.

This clonotype was counted ten times or more. The chain couples TRBV6-1 to TRBJ2-7, with TRBD2 matching over 11 bases. With 5 bases clipped from V and 0 bases from J, the junction kept 6 bases outside the gene matches. This CDR3 comprises 16 residues. Germline CDR1 and CDR2: MNHNS and SASEGT. The CDR3 nucleotides are TGTGCCAGCAGTAGGACTAGCGGGTCCAGCTCCTACGAGCAGTACTTC. This encodes CASSRTSGSSSYEQYF.

Many counts were recorded for this clonotype. The chain employs TRBV11-3 and TRBJ2-1; possibly TRBD1 or TRBD2 for D (6 bases each). V gave up 4 bases and J gave up 13 bases, with 14 bases separating them. The germline CDR1 and CDR2 sequences are SGHNT and YENEEA. This CDR3 comprises 12 residues. The CDR3: CASSSEGGLQFF. In nucleotides, the CDR3 is TGTGCCAGCAGCTCAGAGGGGGGATTACAGTTCTTC. Full variable domain (remainder filled in from reference TRBV11-3 and TRBJ2-1): EAGVVQSPRYKIIEKKQPVAFWCNPISGHNTLYWYLQNLGQGPELLIRYENEEAVDDSQLPKDRFSAERLKGVDSTLKIQPAELGDSAVYLCASSSEGGLQFFGPGTRLTVL.

The table lists this clonotype with many counts. The chain joins TRBV7-9 to TRBJ2-5; D is uncertain. The ends were cut back, 5 bases at V and 0 bases at J, with 10 bases in the middle. This CDR3 is built from 14 residues. Germline V CDR1 and CDR2: SEHNR, FQNEAQ (reference sequence). The CDR3 loop reads CASSPKPYQETQYF. The CDR3 DNA is TGTGCCAGCAGCCCCAAGCCTTACCAAGAGACCCAGTACTTC. The full variable domain, in which reference TRBV7-9 and TRBJ2-5 provide the parts outside the CDR3, is DTGVSQNPRHKITKRGQNVTFRCDPISEHNRLYWYRQTLGQGPEFLTYFQNEAQLEKSRLLSDRFSAERPKGSFSTLEIQRTEQGDSAMYLCASSPKPYQETQYFGPGTRLLVL.

This clonotype appeared a single time. Compared with germline, one end of the junction differs, possibly owing to a read error. The chain uses TRBV12-3 or TRBV12-4 and TRBJ2-1, with 12 bases that match TRBD2. The CDR3 is 16 amino acids. The CDR3 nucleotides read TGTGCCAGCAGTGAACAAGGACTAGCGGGAAACAAGGCTCCCCTCTTC. Translated: CASSEQGLAGNKAPLF.

This clonotype was counted ten times or more. V and J are TRBV25-1 and TRBJ2-5; D tentatively reads TRBD1 or TRBD2 (6 bases each). CDR1 is MGHDK and CDR2 is SYGVNS in the germline V gene. This CDR3 comprises 14 residues. The ends were cut back, 3 bases at V and 5 bases at J, with 13 bases in the middle. Here the CDR3 DNA reads TGTGCCAGCAGTGAGTCGGGGGCTCTGGAGACCCAGTACTTC. Amino acids: CASSESGALETQYF.

In its sample, this clonotype was seen a few times. This chain uses TRBV7-3 with TRBJ2-2, with D unclear. The V end was cut by 1 base, the J end by 3 bases, with 9 bases between. The CDR3 has 15 amino acids. Germline assignment: CDR1 SGHTA and CDR2 FQGTGA. Here the CDR3 DNA reads TGTGCCAGCAGCTTAAGTCCAGGAGACACCGGGGAGCTGTTTTTT. Translation gives CASSLSPGDTGELFF.

This chain joins TRBV14 and TRBJ2-7, with D perhaps TRBD2 (5 bases). The germline V gene encodes CDR1 SGHDN and CDR2 FVKESK. Trimming left V 4 bases short and J 6 bases short, with 16 bases between. This CDR3 is built from 14 residues. CDR3 bases: TGTGCCAGCAGCCCGCACGCTAGCCAAGGCGAGCAGTACTTC. The encoded protein is CASSPHASQGEQYF.

This clonotype was detected many times. DNA for the CDR3: TGTGCCAGCAGCTCGCGACTGGAAAGATCCTACAATGAGCAGTTCTTC. Its translation is CASSSRLERSYNEQFF. The chain is built from TRBV9 and TRBJ2-1, with D uncertain. Trimming stripped 4 bases from V and 1 base from J, with 15 bases between. This CDR3 is 16 amino acids long. The germline V gene has CDR1 SGDLS and CDR2 YYNGEE.